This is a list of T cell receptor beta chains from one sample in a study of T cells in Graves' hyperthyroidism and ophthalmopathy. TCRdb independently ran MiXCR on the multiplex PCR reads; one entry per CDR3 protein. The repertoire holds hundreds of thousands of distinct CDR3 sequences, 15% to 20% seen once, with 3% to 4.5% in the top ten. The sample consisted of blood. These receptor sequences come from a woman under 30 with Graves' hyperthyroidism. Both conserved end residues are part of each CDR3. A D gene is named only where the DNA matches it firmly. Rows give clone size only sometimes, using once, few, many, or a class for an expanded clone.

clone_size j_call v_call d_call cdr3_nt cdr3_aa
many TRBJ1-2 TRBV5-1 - TGCGCCAGCAGCTTGGCCGAAAGGGCGTCCTATGGCTACACCTTC CASSLAERASYGYTF
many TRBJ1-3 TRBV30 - TGTGCCTGGAGTGGAGGGGGAGTTGGAAACACCATATATTTT CAWSGGGVGNTIYF
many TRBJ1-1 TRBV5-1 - TGCGCCAGCAGCTTGTTAGTGGCTACGAACACTGAAGCTTTCTTT CASSLLVATNTEAFF
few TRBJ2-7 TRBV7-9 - TGTGCCAGCAGCTTAGCGGAGGCCCGCGAGCAGTACTTC CASSLAEAREQYF
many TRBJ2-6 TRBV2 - TGTGCCAGCAGTGTGGTCGGCTCCGGGGCCAACGTCCTGACTTTC CASSVVGSGANVLTF
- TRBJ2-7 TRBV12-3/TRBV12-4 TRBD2 TGTGCCAGCAGTTCTGGCCCTAGCGGGGGAGATTTTTACGAGCAGTACTTC CASSSGPSGGDFYEQYF
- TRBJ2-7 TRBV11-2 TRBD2 TGTGCCAGCAGCTTCGGTAGCGGGGGTGCCTCCTACGAGCAGTACTTC CASSFGSGGASYEQYF
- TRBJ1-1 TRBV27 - TGTGCCAGCAGTTCCCACAGACAGCTGAACACTGAAGCTTTCTTT CASSSHRQLNTEAFF
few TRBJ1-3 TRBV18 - TGTGCCAGCTCACCCCCCGTAGGGTCCGGAAACACCATATATTTT CASSPPVGSGNTIYF
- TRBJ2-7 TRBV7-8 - TGTGCCAGCAGCCCTAGGGGAGACAACTACGAGCAGTACTTC CASSPRGDNYEQYF
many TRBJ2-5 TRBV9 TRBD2 TGTGCCAGCAGCGGGACTAGCCGTCAAGAGACCCAGTACTTC CASSGTSRQETQYF
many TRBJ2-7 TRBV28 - TGTGCCAGCAGCCCAAAGGGTGGGGAATTGGACTTC CASSPKGGELDF
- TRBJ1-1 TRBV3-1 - TGTGCCAGCAGCCAAGAAGGGCCTCCGAAGGGATACACTGAAGCTTTCTTT CASSQEGPPKGYTEAFF
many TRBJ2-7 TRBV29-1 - TGCAGCGTTCGGGGGCGAAACGGCTACGAGCAGTACTTC CSVRGRNGYEQYF
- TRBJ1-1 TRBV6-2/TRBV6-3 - TGTGCCAGCAGGACCTTCGGGGTGAACACTGAAGCTTTCTTT CASRTFGVNTEAFF
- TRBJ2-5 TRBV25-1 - TGTGCCAGCAGTGATTACGATCACCGGGTCGAGGGAGAGACCCAGTACTTC CASSDYDHRVEGETQYF